Sequencing of this T cell receptor (beta chain) was carried out in a study of read filtering for tumor transcriptome and immune sequencing. Trimming took 0 bases from V and 7 from J, leaving 12 bases between them. This CDR3 contains 13 residues. CDR1 is DFQATT and CDR2 is SNEGSKA in the germline V gene (reference sequence). Molecular barcoded adaptors covering alpha/delta and beta/gamma chains were used on around 370 ng RNA. TCRdb recomputed calls from the reads with MiXCR, one row per CDR3 protein. The sample lists around 130,000 distinct CDR3 sequences, around 14% occurring once. This clonotype has at least ten counts.

The chain is built from TRBV20-1 and TRBJ2-5; D might be TRBD1 or TRBD2, each matching 5 bases. The source is a donor aged 40 or older with multiple myeloma. Material: a population of CD138-negative cells sorted from bone marrow. CDR3 sequence reads: CSARDPSGGTQYF. CDR3 sequence (DNA): TGCAGTGCTAGAGATCCTAGTGGGGGGACCCAGTACTTC.